This T cell receptor (beta chain) was identified in a study of immune cell composition in non-small cell lung cancer. As for the study in general: Histologic subtype was mainly adenocarcinoma or squamous cell carcinoma.

Turning to this clone: Its antigen remains unidentified.

Study-wide points: No significant correlation existed between pack-years smoked and tumour clonality.

This CDR3 is built from 13 residues. CDR1 SGHTA and CDR2 FQGNSA come from the germline V gene. Trimming cost V 1 base and J 8 bases; bases outside gene matches: 0. This table comes from immunoSEQ multiplex PCR, and its TCRdb copy is limited to in-frame clones, with some not included. Seen here are roughly 3,000 clones, over 70% observed once, and the top ten hold roughly a fifth. V and J are TRBV7-2 and TRBJ1-4; TRBD1 aligns across 8 bases. The sequenced sample consisted of lung tumor tissue. This TCR was sampled from a human donor with non-small cell lung cancer. CDR3: CASSLGQGEKLFF. The CDR3 nucleotides read TGTGCCAGCAGCTTAGGACAGGGGGAAAAACTGTTTTTT.